This TCR beta chain was sequenced in a study of blood T cell repertoires in COVID-19. Whole-study context: Sites across the United States, Italy and Spain contributed samples from acute and convalescent COVID-19. From T cells, B-cell-depleted T cells, or PBMCs came the material, which was cDNA or gDNA.

The ends lost 9 bases at V and 6 bases at J; junction bases unmatched: 11. The germline V gene has CDR1 SEHNR and CDR2 FQNEAQ (reference sequence). The CDR3 length is 13 residues. Measured with immunoSEQ multiplex PCR; TCRdb has only the in-frame clones, and not every one. The data hold 150,000 to 200,000 clones, with around four fifths observed a single time. The receptor's source is a woman aged 40 to 55 with acute or convalescent COVID-19. Sequences were obtained from peripheral blood. The chain links TRBV7-9 to TRBJ2-7; 7 nucleotides agree with TRBD2. The CDR3 loop is CASLGGSGREQYF. The CDR3 DNA sequence: TGTGCCAGTCTGGGAGGGAGTGGTCGCGAGCAGTACTTC.